The 5 T cell receptor beta chains below were found in one sample sequenced in a study of T cell repertoires in cytomegalovirus infection (dated by TCRdb to the late 2010s). According to the study, the label for this sample's treatment or condition signals: in vitro stimulation with specific CMV peptide epitopes to enrich CMV-specific T cells. Sequencing was carried out with an Illumina HiSeq 1500. TCRdb redid the processing of the public reads, applying fastp at Q25 and MiXCR, and retained in-frame beta chains. CDR3 protein sequences are deduplicated, and each keeps its most common genes and DNA. Across this sample there are hundreds of thousands of distinct CDR3 sequences, with approximately 31% seen only once. Jointly, the top ten make up roughly an eighth of the sample. These receptors have no known antigen. The sample consisted of cultured CD8+ T cells from PBMCs, taken from culture after CMV antigen stimulation. These receptors all stem from a human donor in good health (CMV status not recorded). Some clones in this sample may be carry-over from other donors' samples.

This chain uses TRBV19 with TRBJ1-3; the D is unclear. Trimming shortened V by 3 bases and J by 4 bases, and 13 bases separated the two germline ends. Germline V gene sequence: CDR1 LNHDA, CDR2 SQIVND (reference sequence). This CDR3 has 15 residues. The CDR3 nucleotides are TGTGCCAGTAGTATCTCCCCCTCCGCCGGAAACACCATATATTTT. Residues: CASSISPSAGNTIYF. Filled out from reference TRBV19 and TRBJ1-3, the complete variable domain reads DGGITQSPKYLFRKEGQNVTLSCEQNLNHDAMYWYRQDPGQGLRLIYYSQIVNDFQKGDIAEGYSVSREKKESFPLTVTSAQKNPTAFYLCASSISPSAGNTIYFGEGSWLTVV.

V and J are TRBV5-1 and TRBJ2-5; 8 positions match TRBD2. The CDR3 covers 14 residues. The junction had 3 bases not matched to a gene; V was cut back by 4 bases and J by 1 base. Germline CDR1 reads SGHRS; CDR2 reads YFSETQ. The CDR3 nucleotides read TGCGCCAGCAGCGCAACTAGCGGCCAAGAGACCCAGTACTTC. As protein: CASSATSGQETQYF.

This clonotype has a handful of counts. The chain is built from TRBV20-1 and TRBJ2-3, with D tentatively TRBD2 (5 bases). CDR1 and CDR2 from the germline V gene are DFQATT and SNEGSKA (reference sequence). Trimming took off 0 bases at V and 4 bases at J, with 20 bases between the two ends. CDR3 length: 17 residues. DNA of the CDR3: TGCAGTGCTAGAGATCCCCAGTATGACTACGCGGCAGATACGCAGTATTTT. Its translation: CSARDPQYDYAADTQYF.

This clonotype was seen many times. The gene calls are TRBV6-5 and TRBJ2-5; tentative D call: TRBD2 (5 bases). This CDR3 is 14 amino acids long. V dropped 2 bases and J dropped 1 base, with 8 bases sitting between them. The germline gives CDR1 MNHEY, CDR2 SVGAGI. CDR3: CASSYIGSQETQYF. The CDR3 DNA follows: TGTGCCAGCAGTTACATTGGGAGCCAAGAGACCCAGTACTTC.

This sequence joins TRBV6-1 and TRBJ2-1; TRBD1 agrees at 8 bases. Germline V gives CDR1 MNHNS, CDR2 SASEGT. The CDR3 consists of 16 residues. Trimming at V came to 0 bases and at J to 2 bases, leaving 3 bases not matched to a gene. The CDR3 DNA reads TGTGCCAGCAGTGAAGCTGGGACAGGACCCTACAATGAGCAGTTCTTC. Translated: CASSEAGTGPYNEQFF.